This TCR beta chain was captured in a study of blood T cell repertoires in COVID-19. V trimming: 3 bases; J trimming: 5 bases; junction bases outside the gene matches: 11. The CDR3 runs 18 residues. CDR1 is MNHNS, CDR2 SASEGT, per germline. Profiled with immunoSEQ multiplex PCR; TCRdb holds only in-frame clones, not every one. Seen here are fewer than 700,000 clones, approximately 88% observed once, and the top ten hold 7.5% to 9%. The sequencing input was peripheral blood. The receptor was isolated from a woman between 45 and 60 years old with COVID-19, enrolled during active disease. The V gene is TRBV6-1, the J gene TRBJ1-3, with 12 bases fitting TRBD1. The CDR3 bases are TGTGCCAGCAGTGAGAATAAGGGACAGGGGGCGCGGAGAAACACCATATATTTT. This translates into CASSENKGQGARRNTIYF.